The TCR beta chain described here comes from a study of prognosis after radiotherapy for stage I lung cancer. A word on this clonotype: A single base is all that separates this from a far larger clone, so a read error is likely.

CDR1 is MNHNS and CDR2 is SASEGT in the germline V gene. The CDR3 covers 15 residues. J lost 4 bases, V lost 7 bases, and 9 bases had no gene match. It was by two-round multiplex PCR that TCR beta CDR3 was amplified from genomic DNA. Primers specific to each TRBV and TRBJ gene were used in first-round PCR. TCRdb reprocessed the multiplex PCR reads via MiXCR and lists one record per CDR3 protein. The sample carries some 30,000 distinct CDR3 sequences, 40% to 50% recorded once. The source was PBMCs, collected before or after stereotactic body radiation therapy (not recorded which). The chain couples TRBV6-1 to TRBJ2-7; 11 nucleotides agree with TRBD1. The TCR sequence derives from a donor over 45 with non-small cell lung cancer. CDR3 in DNA: TGTGCCAGCATTTTCGCGGGGACAGGGGGGTACGAGCAGTACTTC. Amino acid sequence: CASIFAGTGGYEQYF.